The T cell receptor beta chain described here comes from a study of T cells after yellow fever vaccination. Overall study context: Low-cell-number fractions underwent preparation using SMART-Seq v4 Ultra Low Input.

Synthesis of TCR cDNA relied on 5'RACE template switching, which attached a universal primer site and UMIs. TCRdb processed the 5' RACE reads anew with MiXCR; each CDR3 protein has one entry. The repertoire holds a few hundred thousand distinct CDR3 sequences, with about 3% as singletons. Study conclusions and caveats: Re-detected after boosting: most primary clones, 96% of CD4 and 80% to 90% of CD8.

This clonotype occurred a few times. The antigen remains unidentified. The source material was CD4+ T cells sorted from PBMCs, sampled 10 days after the yellow fever booster vaccination. This receptor was identified in a man aged 18 to 29 who received the YFV17D yellow fever vaccine.

CDR3 region: CASSFGTSGSNEQFF. The CDR3 DNA reads TGCGCCAGCAGCTTCGGGACTAGCGGGAGCAATGAGCAGTTCTTC. This chain links TRBV5-1 with TRBJ2-1; 14 nucleotides agree with TRBD2. CDR3 size: 15 residues. V shed 2 bases and J 6 bases; nucleotides not matched to a gene: 1. CDR1 is SGHRS, CDR2 YFSETQ, per germline.